The 11 T cell receptor beta chains given below trace back to one sample, sequenced in a study of T cell clonotyping in hematopoietic cell transplantation. Sequencing used immunoSEQ multiplex PCR; TCRdb keeps in-frame clones, though not all of them. This sample has some 30,000 clones, with around 90% found just once. Here the sequenced sample was PBMCs, taken 100 days after allogeneic stem cell transplant. These receptors originate from a female patient in her fifties or sixties who had an allogeneic stem cell transplant from a related donor, so the T cells may come from the graft donor. Some clones in this sample may be carry-over from other donors' samples.

The chain is built from TRBV9 and TRBJ2-7; TRBD2 aligns across 8 bases. The CDR3 is 14 residues long. Germline V gene sequence: CDR1 SGDLS, CDR2 YYNGEE. The trim removed 4 bases at V and 7 bases at J, leaving 10 bases unmatched. The CDR3 DNA reads as TGTGCCAGCAGCCACGGGGGGGGCACTACGGAGCAGTACTTC. It translates to CASSHGGGTTEQYF.

J is TRBJ2-3 and V is TRBV9, with 7 positions matching TRBD2. This CDR3 has 14 residues. J lost 5 bases, V lost 3 bases, and 6 bases had no gene match. Germline V gene lookup returns CDR1 SGDLS and CDR2 YYNGEE. The CDR3 DNA follows: TGTGCCAGCAGCGCCGGACTAGGCGGAGATACGCAGTATTTT. Amino acids: CASSAGLGGDTQYF.

The chain couples TRBV30 to TRBJ2-7; D remains unclear. The length of the CDR3 is 11 residues. Trimming stripped 1 base from V and 6 bases from J, with 7 bases between. Looked up from germline, CDR1 is GTSNPN and CDR2 is SVGIG (reference sequence). CDR3 residues: CAWSAWGEQYF. CDR3 DNA: TGTGCCTGGAGTGCGTGGGGCGAGCAGTACTTC.

The rearrangement links TRBV4-1 to TRBJ2-3, with TRBD2 matching over 8 bases. Germline loops: CDR1 MGHRA, CDR2 YSYEKL. The V and J ends lost 4 bases and 0 bases, in that order; junction bases with no gene match: 12. This CDR3 contains 18 residues. The CDR3 DNA is TGCGCCAGCAGCCTAGAGCCTCCGGGGGGGGCTAGCACAGATACGCAGTATTTT. It specifies CASSLEPPGGASTDTQYF.

This clone showed up just a few times. The CDR3 spells CASSIGPLEHNEQFF. The CDR3 region has the DNA TGTGCCAGTAGTATTGGACCATTAGAGCACAATGAGCAGTTCTTC. This chain uses TRBV19 with TRBJ2-1; D gene unclear. V dropped 3 bases and J dropped 5 bases, with 14 bases sitting between them. The CDR3 sequence is 15 residues long. The V gene's germline CDR1 is LNHDA and CDR2 SQIVND (reference sequence).

The CDR3 DNA follows: TGTGCCAGCAGCCTAGGAGGCAGGGGCAATCAGCCCCAGCATTTT. It encodes CASSLGGRGNQPQHF. The chain is built from TRBV5-6 and TRBJ1-5; possibly TRBD1 for D (5 bases). Per the germline V gene, CDR1 is SGHDT and CDR2 is YYEEEE. Between the trimmed V and J ends, which lost 4 bases and 2 bases, there was a span of 13 bases. This CDR3 spans 15 amino acids.

This clone was observed once. The CDR3 coding sequence is TGTGCCTGGAGTGTACACGGGACTATTTTCACAGATACGCAGTATTTT. This codes for CAWSVHGTIFTDTQYF. This chain joins TRBV30 and TRBJ2-3; 7 bases map to TRBD2. There are 16 residues in the CDR3. Germline V gene lookup returns CDR1 GTSNPN and CDR2 SVGIG (reference sequence). Losses at the gene ends were 0 bases for V and 2 bases for J; bases not matched to a gene: 8.

There are a few counts of this clone. V usage is TRBV9 and J usage is TRBJ2-3; D is undetermined. The CDR3 length is 16 residues. Germline V gives CDR1 SGDLS, CDR2 YYNGEE. The germline V and J ends were trimmed by 3 bases and 4 bases, with 18 bases remaining between them. The CDR3 DNA is TGTGCCAGCAGCGCGCTGGGGTCTTGGGTCCCAGATACGCAGTATTTT. It is translated as CASSALGSWVPDTQYF.

The gene calls are TRBV5-1 and TRBJ1-1; TRBD1 agrees at 8 bases. Germline V gene lookup returns CDR1 SGHRS and CDR2 YFSETQ. The trim removed 5 bases at V and 7 bases at J, leaving 10 bases unmatched. The CDR3 loop spans 14 amino acids. CDR3 residues: CASRSGQGMGEAFF. For the CDR3, the DNA is TGCGCCAGCAGATCCGGACAGGGCATGGGTGAAGCTTTCTTT. The whole variable domain, remainder taken from reference TRBV5-1 and TRBJ1-1, is KAGVTQTPRYLIKTRGQQVTLSCSPISGHRSVSWYQQTPGQGLQFLFEYFSETQRNKGNFPGRFSGRQFSNSRSEMNVSTLELGDSALYLCASRSGQGMGEAFFGQGTRLTVV.

J is TRBJ1-1 and V is TRBV5-4, with a weak D call TRBD1 (5 bases). The CDR3 runs to 16 residues. Germline loops: CDR1 SGHNT, CDR2 YYREEE (reference sequence). V dropped 0 bases and J dropped 0 bases, with 12 bases sitting between them. This CDR3 is CASSLEAGKMNTEAFF. CDR3 sequence (DNA): TGTGCCAGCAGCTTGGAGGCAGGGAAAATGAACACTGAAGCTTTCTTT.

The rearrangement joins TRBV6-1 to TRBJ2-3; D might be TRBD1 (6 bases). V lost 7 bases to trimming and J lost 2 bases, with 13 bases between them. The CDR3 is made up of 14 amino acids. CDR1 MNHNS and CDR2 SASEGT come from the germline V gene. The CDR3 loop is CASKDRLLTDTQYF. The CDR3, as DNA: TGTGCCAGCAAGGACAGACTCCTCACAGATACGCAGTATTTT.